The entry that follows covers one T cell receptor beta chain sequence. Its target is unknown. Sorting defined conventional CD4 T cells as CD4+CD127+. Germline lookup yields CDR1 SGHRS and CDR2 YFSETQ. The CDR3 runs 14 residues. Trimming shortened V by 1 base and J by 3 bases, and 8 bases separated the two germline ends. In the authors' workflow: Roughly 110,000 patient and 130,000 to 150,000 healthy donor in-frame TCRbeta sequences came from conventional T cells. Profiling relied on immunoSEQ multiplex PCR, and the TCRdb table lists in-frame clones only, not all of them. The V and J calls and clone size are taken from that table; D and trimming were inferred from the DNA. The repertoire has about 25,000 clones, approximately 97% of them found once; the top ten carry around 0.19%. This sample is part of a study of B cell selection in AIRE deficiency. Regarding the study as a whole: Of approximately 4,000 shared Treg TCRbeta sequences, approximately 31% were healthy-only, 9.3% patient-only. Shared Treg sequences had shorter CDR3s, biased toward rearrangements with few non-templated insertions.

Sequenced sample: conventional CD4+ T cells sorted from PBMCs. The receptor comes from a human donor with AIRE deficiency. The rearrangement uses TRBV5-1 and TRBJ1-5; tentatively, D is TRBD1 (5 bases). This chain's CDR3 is CASSLSGHNQPQHF. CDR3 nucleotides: TGCGCCAGCAGCTTGTCAGGACACAATCAGCCCCAGCATTTT.